The 29 T cell receptor beta chains listed next were all sequenced from one sample in a study of T cells in Graves' hyperthyroidism and ophthalmopathy. Amplified regions were TCR beta CDR3 sequences from RNA transcripts. A set of HTBI primers served as the primers for a first-round RT-PCR of the TCR CDR3. MiXCR was run by TCRdb on the multiplex PCR reads, yielding one entry per CDR3 protein. The repertoire holds under 600,000 distinct CDR3 sequences, with about a sixth as singletons. Sequencing input: blood. These receptors were obtained from a middle-aged woman with Graves' ophthalmopathy.

This clonotype occurred many times. The chain uses TRBV3-1 and TRBJ2-3; TRBD2 agrees at 15 bases. The CDR3 is made up of 18 amino acids. Germline assignment: CDR1 LGHDT and CDR2 YNNKEL (reference sequence). V lost 0 bases to trimming and J lost 6 bases; unmatched junction nucleotides: 7. The CDR3 here is CASSQDRTSGRAFDTQYF. The CDR3 DNA reads TGTGCCAGCAGCCAAGATAGGACTAGCGGGAGGGCCTTTGATACGCAGTATTTT.

This clonotype was seen many times. The chain employs TRBV2 and TRBJ2-3; D is perhaps TRBD1 (6 bases). The CDR3 contains 15 residues. V gave up 4 bases and J gave up 3 bases, with 14 bases separating them. Germline V CDR1 and CDR2: SNHLY, FYNNEI. The CDR3 DNA reads as TGTGCCAGCAGTGCACAGGGCCCCAAAACAGATACGCAGTATTTT. It codes for CASSAQGPKTDTQYF.

This clonotype was found many times. In DNA form, the CDR3 reads TGTGCCAGCTCATCAGACAGTCTGAACACTGAAGCTTTCTTT. This encodes CASSSDSLNTEAFF. The gene calls are TRBV18 and TRBJ1-1, with TRBD1 as a possible D gene (5 bases). Germline V gene data show CDR1 as KGHSH and CDR2 as LQKENI. The length of the CDR3 is 14 residues. V lost 5 bases, J lost 0 bases, and 10 bases lay in between.

This clonotype has just a few counts. The V call is TRBV6-4, the J call TRBJ2-3; D possibly uses TRBD1 or TRBD2 (6 bases each). The ends were cut back, 0 bases at V and 4 bases at J, with 14 bases in the middle. Germline V CDR1 and CDR2: MRHNA, SNTAGT. The CDR3 consists of 16 residues. The CDR3 DNA reads TGTGCCAGCAGTGACTCCTCTGGGGGGCCTGCAGATACGCAGTATTTT. Its protein product is CASSDSSGGPADTQYF.

This clonotype was found many times. The rearrangement uses TRBV11-1 and TRBJ2-2; 7 positions match TRBD1. Germline V gene sequence: CDR1 SGHAT, CDR2 FQDESV (reference sequence). This CDR3 region has 15 residues. With 5 bases clipped from V and 1 base from J, the junction kept 4 bases outside the gene matches. CDR3 sequence reads: CASSHRDRNTGELFF. The CDR3, as DNA: TGTGCCAGCAGCCACCGGGACAGGAACACCGGGGAGCTGTTTTTT.

The rearrangement joins TRBV28 to TRBJ1-1, with a possible D match to TRBD1 (6 bases). Per the germline V gene, CDR1 is MDHEN and CDR2 is SYDVKM. The CDR3 loop spans 16 amino acids. V gave up 4 bases and J gave up 1 base, with 16 bases separating them. In nucleotides, the CDR3 is TGTGCCAGCAGTTCTGCCGGGACATCAAAGAACACTGAAGCTTTCTTT. Translated: CASSSAGTSKNTEAFF.

This clonotype appeared many times. This rearrangement joins TRBV5-6 to TRBJ2-7, with D perhaps matching TRBD2 (7 bases). The V end lost 3 bases, the J end lost 3 bases, and 10 bases lay between the germline ends. This CDR3 is built from 13 residues. Germline loops: CDR1 SGHDT, CDR2 YYEEEE. In nucleotides, the CDR3 is TGTGCCAGCAGCTGGGGAGGGGGCTACGAGCAGTACTTC. Its translation: CASSWGGGYEQYF.

This clonotype was picked up many times. V is TRBV7-3 and J is TRBJ2-7; D not certain. Germline CDR1 and CDR2: SGHTA and FQGTGA. The CDR3 consists of 14 residues. The V end was cut by 2 bases, the J end by 0 bases, with 8 bases between. The CDR3 DNA sequence: TGTGCCAGCAGCTTAGCCGGACCCTCCTACGAGCAGTACTTC. Translating it yields CASSLAGPSYEQYF.

This clonotype was seen a few times. The chain uses TRBV20-1 and TRBJ2-1; no definite D call. Germline loops: CDR1 DFQATT, CDR2 SNEGSKA (reference sequence). The ends were cut back, 3 bases at V and 4 bases at J, with 16 bases in the middle. The CDR3 runs 15 residues. CDR3 DNA: TGCAGTGCTAGGAGACCAGGCAGAGGATACAATGAGCAGTTCTTC. It specifies CSARRPGRGYNEQFF.

This clonotype was found many times. The chain couples TRBV12-3 or TRBV12-4 to TRBJ2-7; 10 bases agree with TRBD1. The CDR3 is 14 amino acids. Trimming took 5 bases from V and 12 from J; bases not matched to a gene: 13. This CDR3 is CASSKWTGGTGLYF. CDR3 nucleotides: TGTGCCAGCAGTAAATGGACAGGGGGAACAGGCCTGTACTTC.

This clonotype was recorded many times. The rearrangement links TRBV28 to TRBJ2-7, with 9 positions matching TRBD1. The germline V gene has CDR1 MDHEN and CDR2 SYDVKM. The ends lost 6 bases at V and 4 bases at J; junction bases unmatched: 7. There are 14 residues in the CDR3. For the CDR3, the DNA is TGTGCCAGCAGGGGACAGGGAAAAGGTTACGAGCAGTACTTC. It yields the protein CASRGQGKGYEQYF.

The sample holds a few counts of this clonotype. The chain links TRBV6-1 to TRBJ1-4, with D possibly matching TRBD1 (5 bases). Germline CDR1 and CDR2: MNHNS and SASEGT. This CDR3 has 15 residues. V was clipped by 5 bases and J by 8 bases, with 18 bases between them. The chain's CDR3 is CASSPRDRLGEKLFF. Written as DNA, the CDR3 is TGTGCCAGCAGTCCCCGGGACCGATTGGGGGAAAAACTGTTTTTT.

This clonotype was picked up many times. The rearrangement joins TRBV30 to TRBJ2-7; D is undetermined. Looked up from germline, CDR1 is GTSNPN and CDR2 is SVGIG (reference sequence). The CDR3 spans 14 residues. V was shortened by 5 bases and J by 4 bases, with 18 bases between the two germline ends. This CDR3 is CAWPPGVPLYEQYF. The CDR3 DNA is TGTGCCTGGCCACCTGGAGTCCCTTTGTACGAGCAGTACTTC.

The sample holds many counts of this clonotype. The genes are TRBV12-3 or TRBV12-4 and TRBJ2-7, with a weak D call TRBD1 (6 bases). V was clipped by 6 bases and J by 10 bases, with 16 bases between them. The CDR3 is 12 amino acids. The chain's CDR3 is CASRKQGGDQYF. Written as DNA, the CDR3 is TGTGCCAGCAGAAAACAGGGTGGCGACCAGTACTTC.

The rearrangement uses TRBV2 and TRBJ2-3; TRBD2 agrees at 14 bases. V trimming: 6 bases; J trimming: 5 bases; junction bases outside the gene matches: 16. In germline, CDR1 is SNHLY, CDR2 FYNNEI. CDR3 length equals 19 residues. Here the CDR3 DNA reads TGTGCCAGCAGGAGGGGGCATGAGACTAGCGGGAGGGCCCGAGATACGCAGTATTTT. It encodes CASRRGHETSGRARDTQYF.

This clonotype was seen repeatedly, ten times or more. This rearrangement joins TRBV3-1 to TRBJ2-7; TRBD2 matches 7 bases. Germline V gene lookup returns CDR1 LGHDT and CDR2 YNNKEL (reference sequence). CDR3 length equals 14 residues. After removal of 2 bases from V and 1 base from J, the junction contained 2 bases not matched to a gene. The CDR3 DNA reads as TGTGCCAGCAGCCAACGCGGGGGTTCCTACGAGCAGTACTTC. It translates to CASSQRGGSYEQYF.

This clonotype showed up many times. The gene calls are TRBV28 and TRBJ2-7, with D unclear. This CDR3 is 16 amino acids long. V shed 5 bases and J shed 2 bases, with 19 bases lying between them. CDR1 and CDR2 (germline): MDHEN, SYDVKM. CDR3 bases: TGTGCCAGCAGTACCCCAGGCGCGCCCCCAACCTACGAGCAGTACTTC. Protein sequence: CASSTPGAPPTYEQYF.

The chain couples TRBV7-8 to TRBJ2-1; the D is unclear. The V end lost 9 bases, the J end lost 0 bases, and 12 bases lay between the germline ends. Germline CDR1 reads SGHVS; CDR2 reads FQNEAQ. The CDR3 runs to 14 residues. DNA for the CDR3: TGTGCCAGTAGTCGAAGTCTCTCCTACAATGAGCAGTTCTTC. This translates into CASSRSLSYNEQFF.

This clonotype was seen at least ten times. The chain joins TRBV3-1 to TRBJ2-3, with 7 positions matching TRBD2. The V gene's germline CDR1 is LGHDT and CDR2 YNNKEL (reference sequence). The CDR3 has 16 residues. The trim removed 0 bases at V and 4 bases at J, leaving 7 bases unmatched. The CDR3 DNA follows: TGTGCCAGCAGCCAAGATCTAGCGGCCTCATCAGATACGCAGTATTTT. It codes for CASSQDLAASSDTQYF.

The table lists this clonotype with a few counts. CDR3 amino acids: CASSPRTPLKTDTQYF. The DNA of the CDR3 is TGTGCCAGCAGCCCGAGGACTCCCCTGAAGACAGATACGCAGTATTTT. This chain joins TRBV14 and TRBJ2-3; D possibly corresponds to TRBD2 (5 bases). This CDR3 is built from 16 residues. Deletions cut 4 bases from V and 3 bases from J, with 17 bases between. Germline CDR1 reads SGHDN; CDR2 reads FVKESK.

This clonotype was counted between two and nine times. The chain has TRBV5-1 and TRBJ2-7; tentatively, D is TRBD1 (6 bases). Germline CDR1 SGHRS, CDR2 YFSETQ. V shed 1 base and J shed 7 bases, with 21 bases lying between them. The CDR3 spans 16 residues. The CDR3: CASSLSSGRGVFEQYF. The DNA of the CDR3 is TGCGCCAGCAGCTTGAGTTCGGGCAGGGGCGTTTTTGAGCAGTACTTC.

This clonotype was recorded at least ten times. The chain links TRBV30 to TRBJ1-1; 7 positions agree with TRBD1. After removal of 4 bases from V and 2 bases from J, the junction contained 4 bases not matched to a gene. This CDR3 region has 13 residues. CDR1 is GTSNPN, CDR2 SVGIG, per germline (reference sequence). CDR3 amino acids: CAWKRQGNTEAFF. The DNA of the CDR3 is TGTGCCTGGAAACGACAGGGAAACACTGAAGCTTTCTTT.

The V call is TRBV2, the J call TRBJ1-1; the match to TRBD1 covers 9 bases. V shed 2 bases and J 5 bases; nucleotides not matched to a gene: 12. In germline, CDR1 is SNHLY, CDR2 FYNNEI. The CDR3 contains 17 residues. In nucleotides, the CDR3 is TGTGCCAGCAGTGAATTTACCGGGACAGGGAGGTTAACTGAAGCTTTCTTT. Protein: CASSEFTGTGRLTEAFF.

This clonotype has more than one count but fewer than ten. CDR3 in DNA: TGTGCCAGCAGCTTCGAATTGGACACTGAAGCTTTCTTT. It is translated as CASSFELDTEAFF. This chain joins TRBV7-9 and TRBJ1-1; D remains unclear. V was cut by 3 bases and J by 3 bases, with 8 bases left in between. This CDR3 is 13 amino acids long. Germline CDR1 and CDR2: SEHNR and FQNEAQ (reference sequence). The full variable domain, with the rest looked up from reference TRBV7-9 and TRBJ1-1, is DTGVSQNPRHKITKRGQNVTFRCDPISEHNRLYWYRQTLGQGPEFLTYFQNEAQLEKSRLLSDRFSAERPKGSFSTLEIQRTEQGDSAMYLCASSFELDTEAFFGQGTRLTVV.

This clonotype was seen a few times. The chain carries TRBV13 and TRBJ2-2; D is perhaps TRBD1 or TRBD2 (5 bases each). CDR1 is PRHDT and CDR2 is FYEKMQ in the germline V gene (reference sequence). The CDR3 is 19 residues long. V lost 4 bases to trimming and J lost 5 bases, with 26 bases between them. In DNA, the CDR3 is TGTGCCAGCAGCTCTTATGATGCTCGGGACCCAGGGTATACCGGGGAGCTGTTTTTT. Translated, it gives CASSSYDARDPGYTGELFF. Full variable domain (rest looked up from reference TRBV13 and TRBJ2-2): AAGVIQSPRHLIKEKRETATLKCYPIPRHDTVYWYQQGPGQDPQFLISFYEKMQSDKGSIPDRFSAQQFSDYHSELNMSSLELGDSALYFCASSSYDARDPGYTGELFFGEGSRLTVL.

The chain uses TRBV3-1 and TRBJ2-4; 8 bases map to TRBD1. Per germline, CDR1 LGHDT and CDR2 YNNKEL (reference sequence). V lost 2 bases to trimming and J lost 4 bases; unmatched junction nucleotides: 4. The CDR3 runs to 15 residues. CDR3 sequence (DNA): TGTGCCAGCAGCCAATCAGGGGGCGGTAAAAACATTCAGTACTTC. Its translation is CASSQSGGGKNIQYF. The full variable domain, its missing parts supplied by reference TRBV3-1 and TRBJ2-4, is DTAVSQTPKYLVTQMGNDKSIKCEQNLGHDTMYWYKQDSKKFLKIMFSYNNKELIINETVPNRFSPKSPDKAHLNLHINSLELGDSAVYFCASSQSGGGKNIQYFGAGTRLSVL.

This rearrangement joins TRBV7-9 to TRBJ2-6; D gene ambiguous. The length of the CDR3 is 14 residues. Trimming removed 6 bases at V and 0 bases at J, with 6 bases between. CDR1 and CDR2 (germline): SEHNR, FQNEAQ (reference sequence). The CDR3 loop reads CASRPDSGANVLTF. The DNA of the CDR3 is TGTGCCAGCAGGCCAGACTCTGGGGCCAACGTCCTGACTTTC.

The chain is built from TRBV29-1 and TRBJ2-1, with TRBD2 identical over 9 bases. CDR3 length: 15 residues. V dropped 4 bases and J dropped 15; count of bases not matched to a gene: 19. CDR1 SQVTM and CDR2 ANQGSEA come from the germline V gene. The DNA for the CDR3 is TGCAGCGTTGGAGACTTTGGGACTAGCTCCCTACTGATGTTCTTC. It specifies CSVGDFGTSSLLMFF.

There are many counts of this clonotype. The chain joins TRBV29-1 to TRBJ2-5; D is unclear. The CDR3 extends over 13 amino acids. Per germline, CDR1 SQVTM and CDR2 ANQGSEA. The V and J ends lost 2 bases and 5 bases respectively, with 12 bases between them. The CDR3 bases are TGCAGCGTTGAACGGCAGGCCCGCGAGACCCAGTACTTC. Its protein product is CSVERQARETQYF.